Listed here are 15 T cell receptor beta chains from one sample, sequenced in a study of CD8+CD57+ T cells in acquired aplastic anemia. Profiles of TCR beta VDJ and CDR3 were generated from a genomic DNA template. TCRdb reanalysed the reads using MiXCR and keeps one entry per CDR3 protein. The table has roughly 63,000 distinct CDR3 sequences, roughly half seen once. The sequenced material came from sorted CD4+, CD8+, or CD8+CD57+ T cells (not recorded which) from PBMCs. The receptors stem from a human donor in good health, serving as a control.

The table lists this clonotype with many counts. This chain uses TRBV7-2 with TRBJ2-7; 10 nucleotides agree with TRBD1. The CDR3 sequence is 14 residues long. J was trimmed by 4 bases and V by 7 bases; bases with no gene match: 7. Germline CDR1 and CDR2: SGHTA and FQGNSA. CDR3 bases: TGTGCCAGCACCCCAGGGACAGGGGAGTACGAGCAGTACTTC. Residues: CASTPGTGEYEQYF.

The V and J genes are TRBV2 and TRBJ2-7; no clear D. The ends were cut back, 7 bases at V and 5 bases at J, with 12 bases in the middle. From germline, CDR1 is SNHLY and CDR2 FYNNEI. The CDR3 spans 12 residues. The CDR3 DNA reads as TGTGCCAGCAACCCGATATTCCACGAGCAGTACTTC. Its protein is CASNPIFHEQYF.

CDR3 region: CASSEWVNSYEQYF. CDR3 coding DNA: TGTGCCAGCAGTGAATGGGTCAATTCCTACGAGCAGTACTTC. V is TRBV25-1 and J is TRBJ2-7; D gene unclear. The ends were cut back, 1 base at V and 1 base at J, with 8 bases in the middle. The CDR3 runs 14 residues. Germline CDR1 MGHDK, CDR2 SYGVNS.

The rearrangement joins TRBV19 to TRBJ1-6; tentative D call: TRBD1 (5 bases). V was cut by 1 base and J by 7 bases, with 5 bases left in between. The CDR3 contains 13 residues. Germline lookup yields CDR1 LNHDA and CDR2 SQIVND (reference sequence). The CDR3 spells CASSIGGNSPLHF. The CDR3 coding sequence is TGTGCCAGTAGTATAGGGGGGAATTCACCCCTCCACTTT.

This clonotype was counted ten times or more. The chain carries TRBV7-2 and TRBJ2-7; D possibly matches TRBD1 or TRBD2 (5 bases each). CDR1 is SGHTA and CDR2 is FQGNSA in the germline V gene. The CDR3 extends over 15 amino acids. Deletions cut 5 bases from V and 2 bases from J, with 16 bases between. The CDR3 spells CASSVRDGVPYEQYF. In nucleotides, the CDR3 is TGTGCCAGCAGCGTCCGGGACGGTGTTCCCTACGAGCAGTACTTC.

The chain combines TRBV2 with TRBJ2-3, with unresolved D. The length of the CDR3 is 10 residues. Trimming cost V 10 bases and J 2 bases, with 4 bases left between them. From germline, CDR1 is SNHLY and CDR2 FYNNEI. Written as DNA, the CDR3 is TGTGCCACTTTCACAGATACGCAGTATTTT. Amino acids: CATFTDTQYF. Together with reference TRBV2 and TRBJ2-3, the CDR3 gives the full variable domain: EPEVTQTPSHQVTQMGQEVILRCVPISNHLYFYWYRQILGQKVEFLVSFYNNEISEKSEIFDDQFSVERPDGSNFTLKIRSTKLEDSAMYFCATFTDTQYFGPGTRLTVL.

The V gene is TRBV11-3, the J gene TRBJ2-3, with D perhaps being TRBD1 or TRBD2 (6 bases each). V was pared by 2 bases and J by 6 bases, with 12 bases between. Germline V gene data show CDR1 as SGHNT and CDR2 as YENEEA. The CDR3 length is 14 residues. CDR3 sequence reads: CASSLSGAGDTQYF. The CDR3 DNA reads TGTGCCAGCAGCTTATCGGGGGCAGGGGATACGCAGTATTTT.

This clonotype was counted ten times or more. The chain recombines TRBV19 with TRBJ1-1; no definite D call. The CDR3 is made up of 13 amino acids. Germline CDR1 LNHDA, CDR2 SQIVND (reference sequence). The germline V and J ends were trimmed by 5 bases and 5 bases, with 12 bases remaining between them. CDR3: CASSGRARTEAFF. As DNA, the CDR3 is TGTGCCAGTAGTGGGAGGGCTCGGACTGAAGCTTTCTTT.

V is TRBV10-3 and J is TRBJ2-7; weak D call: TRBD2 (5 bases). There are 13 residues in the CDR3. Trimming cost V 7 bases and J 1 base, with 11 bases left between them. The germline V gene has CDR1 ENHRY and CDR2 SYGVKD. CDR3 nucleotides: TGTGCCATCAACGAACGGGGATCCTACGAGCAGTACTTC. Protein sequence: CAINERGSYEQYF.

This clonotype was picked up many times. The V gene is TRBV6-5, the J gene TRBJ2-7; no clear D. Trimming took off 5 bases at V and 6 bases at J, with 11 bases between the two ends. The CDR3 sequence is 12 residues long. Per germline, CDR1 MNHEY and CDR2 SVGAGI. The CDR3, as DNA: TGTGCCAGCAGTAACATAGGGTCCGAGCAGTACTTC. Its protein product is CASSNIGSEQYF.

The rearrangement links TRBV19 to TRBJ1-5; D not resolved. Trimming cost V 4 bases and J 5 bases, with 12 bases left between them. The CDR3 runs 14 residues. CDR1 is LNHDA and CDR2 is SQIVND in the germline V gene (reference sequence). CDR3 in amino acids: CASSNRALDQPQHF. The CDR3 nucleotides are TGTGCCAGTAGTAATCGTGCCCTCGATCAGCCCCAGCATTTT.

J is TRBJ2-1 and V is TRBV29-1; TRBD1 matches 8 bases. Germline trimming cut 7 bases from V and 9 bases from J; bases unmatched to any gene: 8. The CDR3 is 12 residues long. Germline V gene sequence: CDR1 SQVTM, CDR2 ANQGSEA. The DNA for the CDR3 is TGCAGCGCTGGACAGGGTCGCGGTGAGCAGTTCTTC. Its protein product is CSAGQGRGEQFF.

The chain joins TRBV11-1 to TRBJ2-1; 13 positions agree with TRBD2. Trimming at V came to 2 bases and at J to 7 bases, leaving 8 bases not matched to a gene. The V gene's germline CDR1 is SGHAT and CDR2 FQDESV (reference sequence). CDR3 length: 17 amino acids. CDR3 bases: TGTGCCAGCAGCTTAATTGGACTAGCGGGGGCCGGGAATGAGCAGTTCTTC. Residues: CASSLIGLAGAGNEQFF.

The genes are TRBV30 and TRBJ2-1; D is ambiguous. The CDR3 covers 16 residues. Looked up from germline, CDR1 is GTSNPN and CDR2 is SVGIG (reference sequence). V was trimmed by 1 base and J by 0 bases, leaving 13 bases between them. CDR3 sequence (DNA): TGTGCCTGGAGTGCCGAACCAAACTTCTCCTACAATGAGCAGTTCTTC. The encoded protein is CAWSAEPNFSYNEQFF. Full variable domain (missing parts from reference TRBV30 and TRBJ2-1): SQTIHQWPATLVQPVGSPLSLECTVEGTSNPNLYWYRQAAGRGLQLLFYSVGIGQISSEVPQNLSASRPQDRQFILSSKKLLLSDSGFYLCAWSAEPNFSYNEQFFGPGTRLTVL.

The rearrangement uses TRBV24-1 and TRBJ2-7, with D perhaps matching TRBD2 (7 bases). V gave up 4 bases and J gave up 0 bases, with 18 bases separating them. CDR1 is KGHDR and CDR2 is SFDVKD in the germline V gene. This CDR3 spans 17 amino acids. The CDR3 DNA follows: TGTGCCACCAGTGACTCAGGGAGGGGGACATCCTCCTACGAGCAGTACTTC. Protein product: CATSDSGRGTSSYEQYF.